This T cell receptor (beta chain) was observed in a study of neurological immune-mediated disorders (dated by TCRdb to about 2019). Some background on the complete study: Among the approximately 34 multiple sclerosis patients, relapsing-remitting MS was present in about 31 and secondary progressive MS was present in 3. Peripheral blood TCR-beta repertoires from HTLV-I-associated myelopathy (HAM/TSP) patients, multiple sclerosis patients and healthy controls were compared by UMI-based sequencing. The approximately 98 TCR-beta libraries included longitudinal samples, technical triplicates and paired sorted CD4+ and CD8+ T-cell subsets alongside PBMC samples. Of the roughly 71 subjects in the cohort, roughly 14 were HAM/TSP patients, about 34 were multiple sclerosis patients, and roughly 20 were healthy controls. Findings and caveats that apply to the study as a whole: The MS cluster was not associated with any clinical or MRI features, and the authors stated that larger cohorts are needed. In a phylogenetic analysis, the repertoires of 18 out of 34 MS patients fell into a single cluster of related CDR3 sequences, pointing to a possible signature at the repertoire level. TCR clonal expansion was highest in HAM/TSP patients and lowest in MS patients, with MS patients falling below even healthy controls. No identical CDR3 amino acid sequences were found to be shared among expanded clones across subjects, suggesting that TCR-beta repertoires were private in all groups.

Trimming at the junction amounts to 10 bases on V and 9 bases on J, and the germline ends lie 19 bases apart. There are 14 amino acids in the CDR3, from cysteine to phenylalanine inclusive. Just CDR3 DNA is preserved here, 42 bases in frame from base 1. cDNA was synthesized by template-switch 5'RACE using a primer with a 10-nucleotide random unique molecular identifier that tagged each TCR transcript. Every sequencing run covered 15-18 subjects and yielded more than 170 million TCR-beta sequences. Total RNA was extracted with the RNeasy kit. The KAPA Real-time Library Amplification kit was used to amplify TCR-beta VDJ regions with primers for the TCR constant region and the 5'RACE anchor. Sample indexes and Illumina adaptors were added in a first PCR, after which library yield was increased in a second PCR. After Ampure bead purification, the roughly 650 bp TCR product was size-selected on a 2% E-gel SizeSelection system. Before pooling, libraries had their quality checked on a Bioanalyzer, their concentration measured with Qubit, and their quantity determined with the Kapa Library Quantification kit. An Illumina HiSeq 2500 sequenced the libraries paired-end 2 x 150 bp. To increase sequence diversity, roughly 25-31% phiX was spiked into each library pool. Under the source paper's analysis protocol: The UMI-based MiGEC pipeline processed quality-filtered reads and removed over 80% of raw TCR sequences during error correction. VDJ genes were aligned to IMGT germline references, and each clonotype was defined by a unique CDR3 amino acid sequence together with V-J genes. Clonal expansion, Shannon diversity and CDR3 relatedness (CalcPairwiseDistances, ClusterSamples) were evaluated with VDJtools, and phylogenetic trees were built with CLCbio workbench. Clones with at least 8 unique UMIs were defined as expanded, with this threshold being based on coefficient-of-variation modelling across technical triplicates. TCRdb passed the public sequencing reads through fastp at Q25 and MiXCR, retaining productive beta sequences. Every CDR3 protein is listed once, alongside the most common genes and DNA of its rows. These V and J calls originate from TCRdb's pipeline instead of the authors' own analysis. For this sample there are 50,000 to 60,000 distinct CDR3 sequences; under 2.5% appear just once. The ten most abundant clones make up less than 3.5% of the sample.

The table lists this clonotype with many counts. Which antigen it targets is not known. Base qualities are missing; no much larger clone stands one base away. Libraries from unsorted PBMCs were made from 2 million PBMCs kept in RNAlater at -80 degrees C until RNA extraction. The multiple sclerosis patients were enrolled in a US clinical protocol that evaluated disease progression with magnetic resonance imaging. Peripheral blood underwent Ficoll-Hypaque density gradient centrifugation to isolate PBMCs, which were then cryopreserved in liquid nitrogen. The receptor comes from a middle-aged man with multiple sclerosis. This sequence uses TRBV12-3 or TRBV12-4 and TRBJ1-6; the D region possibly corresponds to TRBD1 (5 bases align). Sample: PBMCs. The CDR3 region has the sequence CATTWGAGSSPLHF. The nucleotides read TGTGCCACCACCTGGGGTGCAGGGAGTTCACCCCTCCACTTT.